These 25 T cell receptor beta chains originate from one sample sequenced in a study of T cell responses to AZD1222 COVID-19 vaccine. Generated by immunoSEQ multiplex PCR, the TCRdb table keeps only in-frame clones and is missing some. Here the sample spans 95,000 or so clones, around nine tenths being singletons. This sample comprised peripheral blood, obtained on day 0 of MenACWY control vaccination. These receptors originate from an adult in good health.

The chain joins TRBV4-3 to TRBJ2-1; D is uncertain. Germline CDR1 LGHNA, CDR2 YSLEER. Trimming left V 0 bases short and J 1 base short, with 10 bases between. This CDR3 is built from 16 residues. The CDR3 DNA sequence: TGCGCCAGCAGCCAAGACGAACAGTGGTCCTACAATGAGCAGTTCTTC. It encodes CASSQDEQWSYNEQFF.

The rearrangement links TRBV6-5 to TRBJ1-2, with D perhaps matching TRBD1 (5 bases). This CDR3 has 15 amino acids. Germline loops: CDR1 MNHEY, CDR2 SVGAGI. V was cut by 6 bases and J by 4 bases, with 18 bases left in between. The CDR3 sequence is CASSRGYAEGYGYTF. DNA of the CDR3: TGTGCCAGCAGCCGGGGGTACGCGGAGGGCTATGGCTACACCTTC.

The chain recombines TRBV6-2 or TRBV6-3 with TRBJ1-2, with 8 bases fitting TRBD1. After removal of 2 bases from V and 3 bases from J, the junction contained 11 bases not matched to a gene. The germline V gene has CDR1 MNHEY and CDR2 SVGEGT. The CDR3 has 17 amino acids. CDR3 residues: CASSYPGTGPGYYGYTF. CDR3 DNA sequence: TGTGCCAGCAGTTACCCCGGGACAGGCCCCGGGTACTATGGCTACACCTTC.

CDR3 bases: TGTGCCAGCAGTCCCACCCCCGCTGACAGTCTTATATCTCCGGGCTACACCTTC. It specifies CASSPTPADSLISPGYTF. This chain connects TRBV7-9 to TRBJ1-2; D is perhaps TRBD1 (5 bases). The CDR3 sequence is 18 residues long. Germline V gives CDR1 SEHNR, CDR2 FQNEAQ (reference sequence). The V gene lost 6 bases and the J gene lost 8 bases, with 31 bases spanning the gap.

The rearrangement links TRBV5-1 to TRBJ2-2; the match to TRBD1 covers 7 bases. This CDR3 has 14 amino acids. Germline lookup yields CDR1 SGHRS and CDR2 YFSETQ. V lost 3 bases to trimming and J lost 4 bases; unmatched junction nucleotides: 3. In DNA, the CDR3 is TGCGCCAGCAGCTACGGGACAGTCACCGGGGAGCTGTTTTTT. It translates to CASSYGTVTGELFF.

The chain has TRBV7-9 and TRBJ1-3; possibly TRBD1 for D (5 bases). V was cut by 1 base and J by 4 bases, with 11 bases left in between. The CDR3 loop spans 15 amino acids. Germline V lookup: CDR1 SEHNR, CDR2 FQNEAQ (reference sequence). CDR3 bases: TGTGCCAGCAGCTTAGGTCCAGGGTCCGGAAACACCATATATTTT. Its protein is CASSLGPGSGNTIYF.

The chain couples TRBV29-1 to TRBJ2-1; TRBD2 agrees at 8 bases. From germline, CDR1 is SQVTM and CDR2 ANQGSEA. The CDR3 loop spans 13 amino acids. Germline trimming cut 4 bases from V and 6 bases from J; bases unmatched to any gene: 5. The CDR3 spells CSVGAGGLNEQFF. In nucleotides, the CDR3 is TGCAGCGTTGGGGCGGGGGGCCTCAATGAGCAGTTCTTC.

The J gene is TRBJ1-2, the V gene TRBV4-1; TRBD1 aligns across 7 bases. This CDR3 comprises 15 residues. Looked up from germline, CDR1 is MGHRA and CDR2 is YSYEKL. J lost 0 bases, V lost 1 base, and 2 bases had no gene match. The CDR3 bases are TGCGCCAGCAGCCAAGCAGGGGGTACTAACTATGGCTACACCTTC. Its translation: CASSQAGGTNYGYTF.

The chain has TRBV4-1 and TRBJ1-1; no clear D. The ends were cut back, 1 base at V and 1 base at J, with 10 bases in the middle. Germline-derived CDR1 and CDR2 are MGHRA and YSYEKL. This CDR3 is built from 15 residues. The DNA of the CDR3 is TGCGCCAGCAGCCAAGGCAAATTAACGAACACTGAAGCTTTCTTT. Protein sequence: CASSQGKLTNTEAFF.

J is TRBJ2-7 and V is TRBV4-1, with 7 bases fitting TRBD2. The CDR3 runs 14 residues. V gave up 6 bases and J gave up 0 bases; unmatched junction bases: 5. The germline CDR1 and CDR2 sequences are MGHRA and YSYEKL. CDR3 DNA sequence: TGCGCCAGCAGTTTGGGGGGGAGCTCCTACGAGCAGTACTTC. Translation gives CASSLGGSSYEQYF.

The CDR3 protein is CASSYQNSPLHF. CDR3 coding DNA: TGTGCCAGCAGTTACCAGAATTCACCCCTCCACTTT. The J gene is TRBJ1-6, the V gene TRBV6-2 or TRBV6-3; D is unresolved. The germline gives CDR1 MNHEY, CDR2 SVGEGT. Trimming took off 2 bases at V and 7 bases at J, with 3 bases between the two ends. This CDR3 contains 12 residues.

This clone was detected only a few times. CDR3 residues: CASSLRLNRGASPLHF. CDR3 DNA: TGTGCCAGCAGCCTCCGCCTCAACCGGGGGGCTTCACCCCTCCACTTT. The chain has TRBV3-1 (or the pseudogene TRBV3-2) and TRBJ1-6, with D tentatively TRBD1 (6 bases). V gave up 4 bases and J gave up 9 bases, with 19 bases separating them. This CDR3 has 16 residues. CDR1 is LGHDT, CDR2 YNNKEL, per germline (reference sequence).

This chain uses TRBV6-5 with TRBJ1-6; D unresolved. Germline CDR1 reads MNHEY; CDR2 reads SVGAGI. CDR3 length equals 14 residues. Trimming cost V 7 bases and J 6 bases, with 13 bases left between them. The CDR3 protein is CASTYNPVNSPLHF. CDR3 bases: TGTGCCAGCACCTACAACCCTGTTAATTCACCCCTCCACTTT.

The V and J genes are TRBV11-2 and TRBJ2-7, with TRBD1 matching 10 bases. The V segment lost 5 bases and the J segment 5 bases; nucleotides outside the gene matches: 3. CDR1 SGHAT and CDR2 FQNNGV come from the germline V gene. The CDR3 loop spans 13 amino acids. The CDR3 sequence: CASSRDRGHEQYF. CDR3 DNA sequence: TGTGCCAGCAGCAGGGACAGGGGCCACGAGCAGTACTTC.

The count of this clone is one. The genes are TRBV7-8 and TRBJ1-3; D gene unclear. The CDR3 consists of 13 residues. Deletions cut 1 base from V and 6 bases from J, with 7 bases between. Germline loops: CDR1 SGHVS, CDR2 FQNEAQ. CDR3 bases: TGTGCCAGCAGCTTAGGGTTTTCAAACACCATATATTTT. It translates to CASSLGFSNTIYF.

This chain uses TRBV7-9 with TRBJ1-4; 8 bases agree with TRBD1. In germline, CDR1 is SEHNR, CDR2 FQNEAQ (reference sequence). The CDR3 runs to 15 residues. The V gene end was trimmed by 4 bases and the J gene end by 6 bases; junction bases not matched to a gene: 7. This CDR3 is CASSSWTGWDEKLFF. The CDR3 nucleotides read TGTGCCAGCAGCTCCTGGACAGGGTGGGATGAAAAACTGTTTTTT.

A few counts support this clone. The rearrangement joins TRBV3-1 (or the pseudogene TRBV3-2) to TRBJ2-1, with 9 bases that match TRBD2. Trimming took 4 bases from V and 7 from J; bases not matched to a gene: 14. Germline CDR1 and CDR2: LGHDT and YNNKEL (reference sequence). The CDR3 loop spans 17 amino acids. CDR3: CASSPGAGSAGGNEQFF. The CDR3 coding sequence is TGTGCCAGCAGCCCTGGTGCAGGCTCAGCGGGAGGAAATGAGCAGTTCTTC.

The CDR3 DNA follows: TGCGCCAGCAGCCAAGACGCCCAACGGGTGGAGACCCAGTACTTC. This sequence encodes CASSQDAQRVETQYF. This sequence joins TRBV4-3 and TRBJ2-5; D is undetermined. Trimming stripped 0 bases from V and 5 bases from J, with 13 bases between. This CDR3 spans 15 amino acids. Germline CDR1 reads LGHNA; CDR2 reads YSLEER.

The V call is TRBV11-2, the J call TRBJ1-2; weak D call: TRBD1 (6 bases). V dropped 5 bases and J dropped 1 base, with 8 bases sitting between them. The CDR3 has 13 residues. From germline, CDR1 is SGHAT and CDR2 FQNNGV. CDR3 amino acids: CASSPRGNYGYTF. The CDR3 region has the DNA TGTGCCAGCAGCCCCAGGGGTAACTATGGCTACACCTTC. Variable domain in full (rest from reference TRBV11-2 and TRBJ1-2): EAGVAQSPRYKIIEKRQSVAFWCNPISGHATLYWYQQILGQGPKLLIQFQNNGVVDDSQLPKDRFSAERLKGVDSTLKIQPAKLEDSAVYLCASSPRGNYGYTFGSGTRLTVV.

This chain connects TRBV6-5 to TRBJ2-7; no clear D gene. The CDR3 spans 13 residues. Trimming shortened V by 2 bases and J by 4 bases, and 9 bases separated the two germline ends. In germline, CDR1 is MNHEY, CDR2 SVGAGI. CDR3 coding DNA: TGTGCCAGCAGTTACGCAGGAGAATACGAGCAGTACTTC. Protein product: CASSYAGEYEQYF.

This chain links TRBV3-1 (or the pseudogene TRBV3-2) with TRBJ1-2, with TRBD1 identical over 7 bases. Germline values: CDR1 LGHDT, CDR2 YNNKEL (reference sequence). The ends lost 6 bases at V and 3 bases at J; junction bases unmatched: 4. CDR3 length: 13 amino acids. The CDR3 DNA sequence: TGTGCCAGCAGTTCCGACAGGGACTATGGCTACACCTTC. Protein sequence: CASSSDRDYGYTF.

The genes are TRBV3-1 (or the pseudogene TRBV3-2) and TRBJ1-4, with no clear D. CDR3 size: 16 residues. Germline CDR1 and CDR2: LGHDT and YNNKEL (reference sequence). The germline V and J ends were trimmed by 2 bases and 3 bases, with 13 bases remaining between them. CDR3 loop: CASSQPLGEANEKLFF. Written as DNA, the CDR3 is TGTGCCAGCAGCCAACCTCTTGGGGAGGCTAATGAAAAACTGTTTTTT.

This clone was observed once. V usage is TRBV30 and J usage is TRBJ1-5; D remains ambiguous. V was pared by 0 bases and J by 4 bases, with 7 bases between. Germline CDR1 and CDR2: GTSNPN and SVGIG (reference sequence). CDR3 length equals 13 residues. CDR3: CAWSVRLNQPQHF. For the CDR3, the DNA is TGTGCCTGGAGTGTACGGTTGAATCAGCCCCAGCATTTT. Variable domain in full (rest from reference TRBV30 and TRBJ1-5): SQTIHQWPATLVQPVGSPLSLECTVEGTSNPNLYWYRQAAGRGLQLLFYSVGIGQISSEVPQNLSASRPQDRQFILSSKKLLLSDSGFYLCAWSVRLNQPQHFGDGTRLSIL.

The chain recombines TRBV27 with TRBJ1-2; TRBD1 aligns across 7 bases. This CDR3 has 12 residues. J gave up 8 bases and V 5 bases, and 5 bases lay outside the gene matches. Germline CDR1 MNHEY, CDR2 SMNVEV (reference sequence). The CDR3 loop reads CASSTRQGGYTF. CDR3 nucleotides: TGTGCCAGCAGTACCCGACAGGGAGGCTACACCTTC.

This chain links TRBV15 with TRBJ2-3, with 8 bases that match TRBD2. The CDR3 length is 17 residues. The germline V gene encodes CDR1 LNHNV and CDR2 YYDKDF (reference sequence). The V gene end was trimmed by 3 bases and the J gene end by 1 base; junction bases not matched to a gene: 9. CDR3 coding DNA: TGTGCCACCAGCAGCAGCTTAGCGGGGTTAGGCACAGATACGCAGTATTTT. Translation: CATSSSLAGLGTDTQYF. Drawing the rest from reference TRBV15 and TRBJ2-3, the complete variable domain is DAMVIQNPRYQVTQFGKPVTLSCSQTLNHNVMYWYQQKSSQAPKLLFHYYDKDFNNEADTPDNFQSRRPNTSFCFLDIRSPGLGDTAMYLCATSSSLAGLGTDTQYFGPGTRLTVL.